The clone carrying this T cell receptor (beta chain) was counted a single time. This CDR3 is 18 amino acids long. V dropped 3 bases and J dropped 0 bases, with 18 bases sitting between them. CDR1 and CDR2 from the germline V gene are LGHNA and YSLEER. The source of the sample is a study of blood T cell repertoires in COVID-19. Across the study: PBMCs, B-cell-depleted T cells, or T cells provided the cDNA or gDNA that made up the material.

As processed by the authors: Counts of nucleated cells, estimated from reference gene primer amplification, were obtained. Some clones are missing from TCRdb's copy, which holds only in-frame ones; the method was immunoSEQ multiplex PCR. V, J and clone size reflect that table, while D and trimming were determined from the DNA. The sample shows just over 650,000 clones, about 90% of them seen only once. This clonotype originated in a woman in her late teens or twenties with acute or convalescent COVID-19. Sample: peripheral blood. The chain is built from TRBV4-3 and TRBJ2-1; a weak D match, TRBD2 (6 bases). DNA for the CDR3: TGCGCCAGCAGCCAGGCCGCGGCCCTGACTAGCTCCTACAATGAGCAGTTCTTC. This codes for CASSQAAALTSSYNEQFF.